Described below is a single T cell receptor beta chain sequence and its context. Assay used: immunoSEQ multiplex PCR; TCRdb lists only in-frame clones, some missing. The profile covers 15,000 to 20,000 clones, with more than 80% appearing a single time and under 2% taken by the ten largest. The sample comes from a study of graft-versus-host responses after intestinal transplantation. Germline CDR1 reads SGHDN; CDR2 reads FVKESK. V dropped 4 bases and J dropped 6 bases, with 18 bases sitting between them. The CDR3 covers 15 residues. This receptor was obtained from a human patient who received an intestinal transplant, so some T cells may come from the graft donor. The source material was PBMCs, sampled around 350 days after transplant. The chain couples TRBV14 to TRBJ1-2, with unresolved D. The CDR3 loop reads CASSPKERKGNGYTF. The CDR3 DNA sequence: TGTGCCAGCAGCCCGAAAGAAAGGAAGGGAAATGGCTACACCTTC.